This T cell receptor (beta chain) was profiled in a study of monozygotic twins with inflammatory bowel disease. Study-level findings and limits: For IBD patients, clonotypes shared with others were fewer than for healthy twins, especially with disease activity.

In germline, CDR1 is SEHNR, CDR2 FQNEAQ (reference sequence). This CDR3 has 15 amino acids. Notes on this clonotype: The antigen remains undetermined.

cDNA encoding TCRalpha and TCRbeta underwent two nested PCRs of roughly 16 and 10 cycles, each of which was followed by bead purification. TCRdb reworked the 5' RACE reads into one entry per CDR3 protein, no DNA. This sample's table has about 380,000 distinct CDR3 sequences. This TCR was sampled from a human donor with ulcerative colitis or Crohn's disease, or a healthy co-twin of an affected twin (not recorded which). The sample was blood. The rearrangement links TRBV7-9 to TRBJ1-4; TCRdb gives TRBD1 as the D gene, but with no DNA this cannot be confirmed. The CDR3 protein is CASSFPGGTNEKLFF. The whole variable domain, remainder taken from reference TRBV7-9 and TRBJ1-4, is DTGVSQNPRHKITKRGQNVTFRCDPISEHNRLYWYRQTLGQGPEFLTYFQNEAQLEKSRLLSDRFSAERPKGSFSTLEIQRTEQGDSAMYLCASSFPGGTNEKLFFGSGTQLSVL.